The 30 T cell receptor beta chains in this list originate from one sample, sequenced in a study of T cell responses to AZD1222 COVID-19 vaccine. Using immunoSEQ multiplex PCR, the repertoire was profiled, and TCRdb retains in-frame clones only, with some absent. The table shows some 180,000 clones, with roughly 94% occurring only once. The sample in question was peripheral blood, obtained 28 days after the second AZD1222 dose. These receptors were obtained from an adult who received the AZD1222 COVID-19 vaccine.

The chain carries TRBV7-2 and TRBJ2-7, with no clear D. The CDR3 contains 13 residues. Trimming shortened V by 4 bases and J by 1 base, and 8 bases separated the two germline ends. The germline CDR1 and CDR2 sequences are SGHTA and FQGNSA. In DNA, the CDR3 is TGTGCCAGCAGCTCTTACGGTTCCTACGAGCAGTACTTC. It yields the protein CASSSYGSYEQYF.

V gene TRBV4-3 combines with J gene TRBJ1-5, with a weak D call TRBD1 (6 bases). Germline CDR1 reads LGHNA; CDR2 reads YSLEER. V lost 1 base to trimming and J lost 4 bases, with 8 bases between them. The CDR3 length is 14 residues. For the CDR3, the DNA is TGCGCCAGCAGCCAAGGGAGGGGGAATCAGCCCCAGCATTTT. It yields the protein CASSQGRGNQPQHF.

V is TRBV11-3 and J is TRBJ2-2, with a tentative D call TRBD1 (5 bases). The CDR3 runs to 16 residues. Looked up from germline, CDR1 is SGHNT and CDR2 is YENEEA. V was clipped by 5 bases and J by 1 base, with 14 bases between them. In nucleotides, the CDR3 is TGTGCCAGCAGCCCTAAACAGGCCAGGAACACCGGGGAGCTGTTTTTT. The encoded protein is CASSPKQARNTGELFF. The full variable domain, in which reference TRBV11-3 and TRBJ2-2 provide the parts outside the CDR3, is EAGVVQSPRYKIIEKKQPVAFWCNPISGHNTLYWYLQNLGQGPELLIRYENEEAVDDSQLPKDRFSAERLKGVDSTLKIQPAELGDSAVYLCASSPKQARNTGELFFGEGSRLTVL.

The V and J genes are TRBV9 and TRBJ1-5; tentative D call: TRBD1 (5 bases). Germline assignment: CDR1 SGDLS and CDR2 YYNGEE. Trimming stripped 3 bases from V and 5 bases from J, with 12 bases between. The CDR3 consists of 14 residues. As DNA, the CDR3 is TGTGCCAGCAGCGCGACAGTAAATGATCAGCCCCAGCATTTT. Its protein is CASSATVNDQPQHF.

This clone was observed a single time. The chain carries TRBV28 and TRBJ2-4; D gene ambiguous. Germline V gene lookup returns CDR1 MDHEN and CDR2 SYDVKM. This CDR3 spans 13 amino acids. V dropped 8 bases and J dropped 0 bases, with 8 bases sitting between them. The CDR3 DNA follows: TGTGCCAGCGGGGATCTAGCCAAAAACATTCAGTACTTC. Its translation is CASGDLAKNIQYF.

The chain recombines TRBV28 with TRBJ1-1; D not resolved. Germline V gives CDR1 MDHEN, CDR2 SYDVKM. Trimming pared 6 bases from V and 7 bases from J, leaving 15 bases between. The CDR3 consists of 13 residues. The CDR3 sequence: CASSMNRLDEAFF. The CDR3 nucleotides are TGTGCCAGCAGCATGAATCGACTAGATGAAGCTTTCTTT.

The chain recombines TRBV18 with TRBJ1-6, with 7 bases that match TRBD1. Germline CDR1 KGHSH, CDR2 LQKENI. Germline trimming cut 4 bases from V and 8 bases from J; bases unmatched to any gene: 8. This CDR3 contains 15 residues. The DNA for the CDR3 is TGTGCCAGCTCACGCACAGGGGAAAGATATTCACCCCTCCACTTT. Protein sequence: CASSRTGERYSPLHF.

The V call is TRBV13, the J call TRBJ2-7; D remains ambiguous. Looked up from germline, CDR1 is PRHDT and CDR2 is FYEKMQ (reference sequence). The V and J ends lost 4 bases and 2 bases respectively, with 9 bases between them. The CDR3 has 13 amino acids. The CDR3 loop reads CASSSTHPYEQYF. The CDR3 DNA reads as TGTGCCAGCAGCTCTACCCACCCCTACGAGCAGTACTTC.

This clone showed up just once. This chain links TRBV18 with TRBJ2-5; no reliable D call. V lost 3 bases and J 5 bases, leaving 7 bases between the germline ends. This CDR3 contains 12 residues. The germline V gene encodes CDR1 KGHSH and CDR2 LQKENI. The CDR3 loop is CASSPSRETQYF. The CDR3 DNA is TGTGCCAGCTCACCGTCTAGGGAGACCCAGTACTTC.

The rearrangement uses TRBV5-5 and TRBJ2-4, with TRBD1 identical over 8 bases. J lost 8 bases, V lost 0 bases, and 4 bases had no gene match. Looked up from germline, CDR1 is SGHKS and CDR2 is YYEKEE (reference sequence). The CDR3 runs to 14 residues. The CDR3 reads CASSLVTGGYIQYF. The CDR3 coding sequence is TGTGCCAGCAGCTTGGTAACAGGGGGATACATTCAGTACTTC.

The chain has TRBV28 and TRBJ1-2, with 9 bases that match TRBD1. With 5 bases clipped from V and 4 bases from J, the junction kept 5 bases outside the gene matches. From germline, CDR1 is MDHEN and CDR2 SYDVKM. The CDR3 contains 14 residues. CDR3 amino acids: CASSIQGAGYGYTF. The CDR3 nucleotides read TGTGCCAGCAGTATACAGGGGGCAGGCTATGGCTACACCTTC.

V and J are TRBV6-1 and TRBJ2-3, with 8 bases fitting TRBD2. Germline V gene data show CDR1 as MNHNS and CDR2 as SASEGT. Germline trimming cut 4 bases from V and 6 bases from J; bases unmatched to any gene: 15. This CDR3 comprises 17 residues. The CDR3 sequence: CASSAASGPTPQDTQYF. In nucleotides, the CDR3 is TGTGCCAGCAGTGCCGCTAGCGGGCCGACACCTCAGGATACGCAGTATTTT.

The chain couples TRBV5-1 to TRBJ1-4; 10 bases fit TRBD1. The CDR3 runs to 14 residues. V lost 3 bases to trimming and J lost 7 bases; unmatched junction nucleotides: 3. Germline V gives CDR1 SGHRS, CDR2 YFSETQ. CDR3 DNA sequence: TGCGCCAGCAGCTCGGACAGGGGGAGTGAAAAACTGTTTTTT. Its translation: CASSSDRGSEKLFF.

The chain has TRBV10-2 and TRBJ1-1, with a weak D call TRBD1 (6 bases). Deletions cut 5 bases from V and 0 bases from J, with 10 bases between. This CDR3 region has 14 residues. CDR1 and CDR2 (germline): WSHSY, SAAADI. The CDR3 DNA is TGCGCCAGCAGTCAGGGGCCTATGAACACTGAAGCTTTCTTT. Translation: CASSQGPMNTEAFF.

The rearrangement uses TRBV9 and TRBJ1-3; unclear D gene. This CDR3 has 12 amino acids. From germline, CDR1 is SGDLS and CDR2 YYNGEE. The germline V and J ends were trimmed by 4 bases and 4 bases, with 6 bases remaining between them. DNA of the CDR3: TGTGCCAGCAGCCCAGGCGGAAACACCATATATTTT. Its translation is CASSPGGNTIYF.

This chain links TRBV19 with TRBJ2-7; 7 nucleotides agree with TRBD1. The CDR3 covers 13 residues. Germline values: CDR1 LNHDA, CDR2 SQIVND (reference sequence). The junction had 8 bases not matched to a gene; V was cut back by 8 bases and J by 4 bases. The CDR3 nucleotides are TGTGCCAGTGGGGCAGGGGGATTTTACGAGCAGTACTTC. Residues: CASGAGGFYEQYF. Combining the CDR3 with reference TRBV19 and TRBJ2-7 gives the whole variable domain DGGITQSPKYLFRKEGQNVTLSCEQNLNHDAMYWYRQDPGQGLRLIYYSQIVNDFQKGDIAEGYSVSREKKESFPLTVTSAQKNPTAFYLCASGAGGFYEQYFGPGTRLTVT.

CDR3 coding DNA: TGTGCCAGCGGAAGAGAGGGCCGCGAGCAGTACTTC. Its protein is CASGREGREQYF. The V gene is TRBV27, the J gene TRBJ2-7, with D perhaps matching TRBD2 (5 bases). V dropped 8 bases and J dropped 6 bases, with 14 bases sitting between them. Germline V CDR1 and CDR2: MNHEY, SMNVEV (reference sequence). The CDR3 is made up of 12 amino acids.

This rearrangement joins TRBV4-1 to TRBJ1-2, with D unresolved. V lost 4 bases and J 2 bases, leaving 11 bases between the germline ends. The CDR3 has 14 amino acids. In germline, CDR1 is MGHRA, CDR2 YSYEKL. This CDR3 is CASSPEPANYGYTF. The CDR3 nucleotides are TGCGCCAGCAGCCCCGAGCCAGCAAACTATGGCTACACCTTC.

The chain uses TRBV6-1 and TRBJ1-1; D gene uncertain. CDR1 is MNHNS, CDR2 SASEGT, per germline. This CDR3 has 15 residues. V lost 2 bases and J 0 bases, leaving 10 bases between the germline ends. The CDR3 DNA reads as TGTGCCAGCAGTGAACAGCGCCGCATGAACACTGAAGCTTTCTTT. Residues: CASSEQRRMNTEAFF.

The V call is TRBV29-1, the J call TRBJ1-1; TRBD1 agrees at 7 bases. The CDR3 has 13 residues. CDR1 SQVTM and CDR2 ANQGSEA come from the germline V gene. Unmatched junction bases numbered 10, after V lost 5 bases and J lost 7 bases. The CDR3 DNA follows: TGCAGCGTTACCATGAATTCAGGGGGTGAAGCTTTCTTT. This translates into CSVTMNSGGEAFF.

The chain recombines TRBV19 with TRBJ2-3; perhaps D is TRBD1 or TRBD2 (5 bases each). Per germline, CDR1 LNHDA and CDR2 SQIVND (reference sequence). The CDR3 has 13 residues. V was cut by 11 bases and J by 2 bases, with 14 bases left in between. The DNA of the CDR3 is TGTGCCGGCCGGGACCAAAACACAGATACGCAGTATTTT. Its translation: CAGRDQNTDTQYF.

The genes are TRBV9 and TRBJ2-1; 14 bases are shared with TRBD2. CDR1 is SGDLS and CDR2 is YYNGEE in the germline V gene. The CDR3 has 18 residues. V shed 4 bases, J shed 5 bases, and the junction held 11 bases outside the gene matches. The CDR3 coding sequence is TGTGCCAGCAGCTCCAGACTAGCGGGGGGGCCATCGAACAATGAGCAGTTCTTC. Translating gives CASSSRLAGGPSNNEQFF.

The V gene is TRBV11-2, the J gene TRBJ1-4; 7 bases match TRBD1. CDR1 and CDR2 (germline): SGHAT, FQNNGV. V shed 5 bases, J shed 8 bases, and the junction held 11 bases outside the gene matches. CDR3 size: 15 residues. CDR3 amino acids: CASSRMTGIGEKLFF. The CDR3 coding sequence is TGTGCCAGCAGCCGGATGACAGGGATCGGCGAAAAACTGTTTTTT.

This clone was recorded only once. The rearrangement links TRBV6-1 to TRBJ2-5; 7 nucleotides match TRBD2. The junction had 7 bases not matched to a gene; V was cut back by 3 bases and J by 0 bases. This CDR3 spans 16 amino acids. Germline values: CDR1 MNHNS, CDR2 SASEGT. CDR3: CASSEPPRGYQETQYF. Written as DNA, the CDR3 is TGTGCCAGCAGTGAGCCTCCGCGGGGGTACCAAGAGACCCAGTACTTC.

This clone occurred a few times. V and J are TRBV2 and TRBJ2-1; TRBD1 is a possible D gene (6 bases). Germline CDR1 is SNHLY and CDR2 is FYNNEI. CDR3 length: 13 residues. The V end was cut by 9 bases, the J end by 8 bases, with 17 bases between. Written as DNA, the CDR3 is TGTGCCAGTTTCCGAGCAGGGGTGGATGAGCAGTTCTTC. This gives the protein CASFRAGVDEQFF.

This chain uses TRBV7-9 with TRBJ2-3; D gene ambiguous. Trimming cost V 5 bases and J 2 bases, with 11 bases left between them. This CDR3 region has 14 residues. Germline V gives CDR1 SEHNR, CDR2 FQNEAQ (reference sequence). The CDR3 nucleotides are TGTGCCAGCAGCCCCATCCATTACACAGATACGCAGTATTTT. This encodes CASSPIHYTDTQYF.

J is TRBJ1-1 and V is TRBV29-1; D is ambiguous. CDR3 length equals 11 residues. The germline V and J ends were trimmed by 8 bases and 1 base, with 8 bases remaining between them. CDR1 is SQVTM and CDR2 is ANQGSEA in the germline V gene. The CDR3 here is CSIKGNTEAFF. CDR3 nucleotides: TGCAGCATAAAGGGGAACACTGAAGCTTTCTTT.

The chain is built from TRBV10-3 and TRBJ1-3; 10 bases align to TRBD1. The CDR3 has 18 residues. V shed 4 bases, J shed 2 bases, and the junction held 11 bases outside the gene matches. Germline CDR1 reads ENHRY; CDR2 reads SYGVKD. CDR3 protein: CAISAWRDRGVTGNTIYF. CDR3 coding DNA: TGTGCCATCAGTGCGTGGAGGGACAGGGGTGTTACTGGAAACACCATATATTTT.

The V and J genes are TRBV4-1 and TRBJ2-5, with 9 positions matching TRBD1. Germline CDR1 reads MGHRA; CDR2 reads YSYEKL. The trim removed 1 base at V and 1 base at J, leaving 7 bases unmatched. The CDR3 consists of 17 residues. CDR3 nucleotides: TGCGCCAGCAGCCAAGGATGGACAGGGGTTGGCCAAGAGACCCAGTACTTC. It yields the protein CASSQGWTGVGQETQYF.

V and J are TRBV6-2 or TRBV6-3 and TRBJ1-5; D remains unclear. V gave up 5 bases and J gave up 7 bases, with 15 bases separating them. Germline lookup yields CDR1 MNHEY and CDR2 SVGEGT. The CDR3 extends over 14 amino acids. The CDR3 protein is CASSRDLYWQPQHF. The CDR3 coding sequence is TGTGCCAGCAGTCGAGACCTGTATTGGCAGCCCCAGCATTTT.